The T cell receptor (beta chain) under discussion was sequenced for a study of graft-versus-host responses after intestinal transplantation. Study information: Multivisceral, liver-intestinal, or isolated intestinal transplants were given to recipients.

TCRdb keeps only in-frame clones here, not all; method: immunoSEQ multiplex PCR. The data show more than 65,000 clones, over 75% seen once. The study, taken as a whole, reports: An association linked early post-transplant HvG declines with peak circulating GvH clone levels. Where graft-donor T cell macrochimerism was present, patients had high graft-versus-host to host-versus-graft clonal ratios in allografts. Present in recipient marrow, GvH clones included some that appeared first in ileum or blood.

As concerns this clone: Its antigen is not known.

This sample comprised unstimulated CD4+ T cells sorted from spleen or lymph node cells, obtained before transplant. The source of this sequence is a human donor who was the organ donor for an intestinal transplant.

DNA of the CDR3: TGTGCCAGCAGCGCCAGTGGGGGCGACACTGAAGCTTTCTTT. It is translated as CASSASGGDTEAFF. The J gene is TRBJ1-1, the V gene TRBV5-4, with D possibly matching TRBD1 (6 bases). Germline loops: CDR1 SGHNT, CDR2 YYREEE (reference sequence). Trimming removed 4 bases at V and 3 bases at J, with 13 bases between. The CDR3 runs 14 residues.